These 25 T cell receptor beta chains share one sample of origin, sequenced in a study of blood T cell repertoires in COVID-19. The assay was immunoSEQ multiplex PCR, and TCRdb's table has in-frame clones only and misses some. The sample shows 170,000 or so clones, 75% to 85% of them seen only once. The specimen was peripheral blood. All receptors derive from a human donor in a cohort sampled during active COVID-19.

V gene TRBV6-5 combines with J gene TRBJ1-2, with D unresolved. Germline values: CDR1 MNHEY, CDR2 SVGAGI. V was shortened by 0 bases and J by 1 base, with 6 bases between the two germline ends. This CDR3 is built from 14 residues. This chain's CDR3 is CASSYSASNYGYTF. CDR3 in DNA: TGTGCCAGCAGTTACTCGGCCAGTAACTATGGCTACACCTTC.

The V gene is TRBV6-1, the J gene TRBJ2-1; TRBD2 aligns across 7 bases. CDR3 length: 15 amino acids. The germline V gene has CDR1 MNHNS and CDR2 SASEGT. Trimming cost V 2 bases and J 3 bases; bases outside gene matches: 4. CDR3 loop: CASSEPSGGYNEQFF. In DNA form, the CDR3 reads TGTGCCAGCAGTGAACCTAGCGGAGGCTACAATGAGCAGTTCTTC.

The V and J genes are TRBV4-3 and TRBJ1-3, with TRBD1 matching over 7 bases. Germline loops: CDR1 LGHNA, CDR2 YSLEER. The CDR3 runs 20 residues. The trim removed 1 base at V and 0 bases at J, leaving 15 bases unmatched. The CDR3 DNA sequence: TGCGCCAGCAGCCAAGTACCTGGTGCGGGGACAGTTCTCTCTGGAAACACCATATATTTT. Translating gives CASSQVPGAGTVLSGNTIYF.

The CDR3 nucleotides read TGTGCCAGCAGCCCCCCGACAGGACCCTATGGCTACACCTTC. This gives the protein CASSPPTGPYGYTF. V is TRBV7-2 and J is TRBJ1-2, with a tentative D call TRBD1 (6 bases). The V end was cut by 5 bases, the J end by 4 bases, with 14 bases between. Per the germline V gene, CDR1 is SGHTA and CDR2 is FQGNSA. This CDR3 has 14 amino acids.

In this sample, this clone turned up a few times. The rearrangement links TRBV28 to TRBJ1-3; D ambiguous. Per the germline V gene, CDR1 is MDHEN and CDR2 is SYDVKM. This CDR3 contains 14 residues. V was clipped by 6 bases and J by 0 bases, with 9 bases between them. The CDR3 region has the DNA TGTGCCAGCAGGTCCCACGGCTCTGGAAACACCATATATTTT. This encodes CASRSHGSGNTIYF.

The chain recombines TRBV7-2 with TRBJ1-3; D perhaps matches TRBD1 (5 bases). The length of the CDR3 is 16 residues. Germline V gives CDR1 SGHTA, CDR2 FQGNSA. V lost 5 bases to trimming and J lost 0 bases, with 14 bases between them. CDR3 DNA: TGTGCCAGCAGCCCATCGGGGGTATACTCTGGAAACACCATATATTTT. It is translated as CASSPSGVYSGNTIYF.

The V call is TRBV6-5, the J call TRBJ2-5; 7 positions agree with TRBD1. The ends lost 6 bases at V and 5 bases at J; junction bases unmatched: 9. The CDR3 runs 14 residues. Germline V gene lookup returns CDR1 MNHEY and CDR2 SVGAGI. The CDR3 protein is CASRTQGDRETQYF. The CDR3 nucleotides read TGTGCCAGCAGAACTCAGGGGGATCGGGAGACCCAGTACTTC.

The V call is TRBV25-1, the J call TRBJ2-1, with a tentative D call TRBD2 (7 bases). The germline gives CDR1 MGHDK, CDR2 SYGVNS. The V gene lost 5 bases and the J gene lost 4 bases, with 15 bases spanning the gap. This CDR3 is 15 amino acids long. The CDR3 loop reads CASSPAGAGYNEQFF. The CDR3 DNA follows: TGTGCCAGCAGTCCTGCGGGGGCGGGATACAATGAGCAGTTCTTC. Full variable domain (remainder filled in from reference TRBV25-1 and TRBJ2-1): EADIYQTPRYLVIGTGKKITLECSQTMGHDKMYWYQQDPGMELHLIHYSYGVNSTEKGDLSSESTVSRIRTEHFPLTLESARPSHTSQYLCASSPAGAGYNEQFFGPGTRLTVL.

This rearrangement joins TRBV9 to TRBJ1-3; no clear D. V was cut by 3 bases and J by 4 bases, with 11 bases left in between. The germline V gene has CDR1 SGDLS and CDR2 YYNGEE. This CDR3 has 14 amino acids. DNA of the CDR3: TGTGCCAGCAGCGGATACAGCTCCGGAAACACCATATATTTT. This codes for CASSGYSSGNTIYF.

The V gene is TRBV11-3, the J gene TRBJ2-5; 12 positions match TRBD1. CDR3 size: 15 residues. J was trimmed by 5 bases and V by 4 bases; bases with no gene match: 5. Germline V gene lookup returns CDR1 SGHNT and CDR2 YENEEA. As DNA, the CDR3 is TGTGCCAGCAGCTCGGGACAGGGGGCAAGTGAGACCCAGTACTTC. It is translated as CASSSGQGASETQYF. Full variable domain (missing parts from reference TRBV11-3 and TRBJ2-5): EAGVVQSPRYKIIEKKQPVAFWCNPISGHNTLYWYLQNLGQGPELLIRYENEEAVDDSQLPKDRFSAERLKGVDSTLKIQPAELGDSAVYLCASSSGQGASETQYFGPGTRLLVL.

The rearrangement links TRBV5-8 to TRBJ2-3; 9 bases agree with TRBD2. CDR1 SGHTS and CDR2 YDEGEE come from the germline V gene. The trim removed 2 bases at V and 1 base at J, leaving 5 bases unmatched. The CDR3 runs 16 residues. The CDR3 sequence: CASSFGGRGGTDTQYF. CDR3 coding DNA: TGTGCCAGCAGCTTCGGCGGGAGGGGTGGCACAGATACGCAGTATTTT. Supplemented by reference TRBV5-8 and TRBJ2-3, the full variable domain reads EAGVTQSPTHLIKTRGQQATLRCSPISGHTSVYWYQQALGLGLQFLLWYDEGEERNRGNFPPRFSGRQFPNYSSELNVNALELEDSALYLCASSFGGRGGTDTQYFGPGTRLTVL.

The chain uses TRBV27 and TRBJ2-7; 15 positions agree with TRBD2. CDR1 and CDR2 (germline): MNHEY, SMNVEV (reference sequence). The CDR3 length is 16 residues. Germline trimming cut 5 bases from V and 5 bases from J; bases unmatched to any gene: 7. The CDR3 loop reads CASSPEGLAGGNEQYF. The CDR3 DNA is TGTGCCAGCAGTCCAGAGGGACTAGCGGGGGGCAACGAGCAGTACTTC.

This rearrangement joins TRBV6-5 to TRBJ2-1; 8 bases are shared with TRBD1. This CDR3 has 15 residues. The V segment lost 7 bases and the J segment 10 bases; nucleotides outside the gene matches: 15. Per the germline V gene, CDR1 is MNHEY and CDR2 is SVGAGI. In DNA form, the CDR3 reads TGTGCCAGCAACCTTGGACAGGGAAGTAGTTACGAGCAGTTCTTC. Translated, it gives CASNLGQGSSYEQFF.

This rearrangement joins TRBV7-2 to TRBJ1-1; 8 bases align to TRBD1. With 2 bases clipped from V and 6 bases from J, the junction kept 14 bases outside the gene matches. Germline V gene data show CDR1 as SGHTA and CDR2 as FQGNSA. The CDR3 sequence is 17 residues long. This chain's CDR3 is CASSLRAFNRGRSEAFF. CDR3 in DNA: TGTGCCAGCAGCTTAAGGGCCTTTAACAGGGGGAGGTCTGAAGCTTTCTTT.

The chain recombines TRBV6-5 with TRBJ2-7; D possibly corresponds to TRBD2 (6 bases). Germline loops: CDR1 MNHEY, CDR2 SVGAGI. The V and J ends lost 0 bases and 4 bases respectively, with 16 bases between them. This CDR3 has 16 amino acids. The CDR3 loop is CASSYSEGQFLYEQYF. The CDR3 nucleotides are TGTGCCAGCAGTTACTCGGAGGGGCAATTTTTGTACGAGCAGTACTTC.

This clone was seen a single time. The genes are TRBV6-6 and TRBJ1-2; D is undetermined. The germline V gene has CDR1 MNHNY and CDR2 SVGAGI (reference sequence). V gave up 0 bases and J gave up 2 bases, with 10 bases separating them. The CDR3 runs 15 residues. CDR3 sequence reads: CASSYSAPPNYGYTF. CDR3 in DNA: TGTGCCAGCAGTTACTCAGCTCCGCCAAACTATGGCTACACCTTC.

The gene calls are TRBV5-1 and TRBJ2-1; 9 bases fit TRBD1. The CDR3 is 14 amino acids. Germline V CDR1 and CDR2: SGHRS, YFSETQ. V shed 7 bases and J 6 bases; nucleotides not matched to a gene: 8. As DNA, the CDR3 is TGCGCCAGCGGCCCCGGGACAGGGCCCAATGAGCAGTTCTTC. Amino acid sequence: CASGPGTGPNEQFF.

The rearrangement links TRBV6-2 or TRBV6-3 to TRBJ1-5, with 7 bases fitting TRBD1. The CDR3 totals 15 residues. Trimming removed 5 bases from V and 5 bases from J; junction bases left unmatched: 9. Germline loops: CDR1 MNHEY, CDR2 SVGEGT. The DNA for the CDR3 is TGTGCCAGCAGTAAACAGGGGATTCGGCATCAGCCCCAGCATTTT. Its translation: CASSKQGIRHQPQHF.

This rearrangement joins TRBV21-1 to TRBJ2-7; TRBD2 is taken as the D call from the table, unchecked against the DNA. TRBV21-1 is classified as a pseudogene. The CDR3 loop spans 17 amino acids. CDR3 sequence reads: CASSKGMASGNGYEQYF. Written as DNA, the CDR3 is TGTGCCAGCAGCAAAGGGATGGCTAGCGGGAATGGGTACGAGCAGTACTTC.

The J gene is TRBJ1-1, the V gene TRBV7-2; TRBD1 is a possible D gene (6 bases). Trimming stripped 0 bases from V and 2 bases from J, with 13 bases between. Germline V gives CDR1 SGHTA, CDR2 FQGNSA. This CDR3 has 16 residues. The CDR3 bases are TGTGCCAGCAGCTTAGCGCTGGGCAGGGGAAACACTGAAGCTTTCTTT. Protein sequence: CASSLALGRGNTEAFF.

CDR3 nucleotide sequence: TGTGCCAGCAGTTTATCCACTGTTGGCGAGCAGTACTTC. Translation gives CASSLSTVGEQYF. V gene TRBV12-3 or TRBV12-4 combines with J gene TRBJ2-7, with D unclear. Deletions cut 2 bases from V and 6 bases from J, with 11 bases between. This CDR3 spans 13 amino acids.

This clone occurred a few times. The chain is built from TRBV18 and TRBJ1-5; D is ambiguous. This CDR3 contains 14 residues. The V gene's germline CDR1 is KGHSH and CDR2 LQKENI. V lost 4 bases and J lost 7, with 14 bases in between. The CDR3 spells CASSQIGGRQPQHF. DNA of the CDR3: TGTGCCAGCTCACAAATCGGAGGCCGACAGCCCCAGCATTTT.

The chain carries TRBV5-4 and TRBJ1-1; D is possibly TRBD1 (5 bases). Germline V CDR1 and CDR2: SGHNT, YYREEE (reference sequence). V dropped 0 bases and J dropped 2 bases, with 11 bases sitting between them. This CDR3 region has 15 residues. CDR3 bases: TGTGCCAGCAGCTTGGCTCGACAGATAAACACTGAAGCTTTCTTT. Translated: CASSLARQINTEAFF.

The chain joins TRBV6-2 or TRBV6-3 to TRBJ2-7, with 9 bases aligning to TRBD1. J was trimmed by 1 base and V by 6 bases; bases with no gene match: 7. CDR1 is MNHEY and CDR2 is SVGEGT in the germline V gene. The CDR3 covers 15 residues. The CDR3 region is CASRPGTGPSYEQYF. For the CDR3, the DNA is TGTGCCAGCAGGCCTGGGACAGGGCCTTCCTACGAGCAGTACTTC.

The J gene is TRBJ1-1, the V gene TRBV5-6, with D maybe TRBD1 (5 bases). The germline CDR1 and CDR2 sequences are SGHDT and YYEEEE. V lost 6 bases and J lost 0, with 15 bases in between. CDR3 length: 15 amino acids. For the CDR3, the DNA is TGTGCCAGCACCTTTGGGGCAGGGATGAACACTGAAGCTTTCTTT. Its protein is CASTFGAGMNTEAFF.